The T cell receptor beta chain under discussion was sequenced for a study of T cells after yellow fever vaccination. On the study more broadly: The fractions with low cell numbers were processed using SMART-Seq v4 Ultra Low Input.

Findings and limits, study-wide: A small proportion of clonotypes was detected in both the CD4 and CD8 compartments. Researchers report a weaker secondary response that nonetheless peaked faster, day 5 versus 15.

The 5'RACE template-switching step produced TCR cDNA and added a universal primer site and UMIs. TCRdb reanalysed the 5' RACE reads using MiXCR and keeps one entry per CDR3 protein. The sample holds around 250,000 distinct CDR3 sequences, about 7% seen once. Per germline, CDR1 LGHNA and CDR2 YSLEER. V was cut by 0 bases and J by 2 bases, with 12 bases left in between. The CDR3 extends over 16 amino acids. This clonotype was counted between two and nine times. The target antigen is unknown. This clonotype was obtained from a man under 40 who received the YFV17D yellow fever vaccine. The sequences come from CD4+ T cells sorted from PBMCs, collected 15 days after the yellow fever booster vaccination. This rearrangement joins TRBV4-3 to TRBJ2-3; TRBD2 is a possible D gene (6 bases). DNA for the CDR3: TGCGCCAGCAGCCAAGATGGCGGGGCGTTCACAGATACGCAGTATTTT. It translates to CASSQDGGAFTDTQYF.